These 31 T cell receptor beta chains were sequenced from one sample in a study of monozygotic twins with cystic fibrosis. Only in-frame clones appear in the TCRdb table, and some are missing; sequencing was by immunoSEQ multiplex PCR. The data contain about 14,000 clones, roughly 93% of them singletons. The sequenced material came from blood. The receptors here all came from a girl aged 2 to 9 with cystic fibrosis.

The V call is TRBV11-1, the J call TRBJ2-7, with no clear D. The V and J ends lost 1 base and 3 bases respectively, with 7 bases between them. Germline V lookup: CDR1 SGHAT, CDR2 FQDESV (reference sequence). The CDR3 length is 13 residues. The CDR3 sequence: CASSLGNFYEQYF. CDR3 nucleotide sequence: TGTGCCAGCAGCTTAGGGAATTTCTACGAGCAGTACTTC.

This rearrangement joins TRBV5-1 to TRBJ1-1; TRBD1 agrees at 8 bases. CDR3 size: 15 residues. The ends lost 5 bases at V and 1 base at J; junction bases unmatched: 7. Looked up from germline, CDR1 is SGHRS and CDR2 is YFSETQ. The CDR3 DNA is TGCGCCAGCAGTCCCCCCGGGACAGGGAACACTGAAGCTTTCTTT. Translating gives CASSPPGTGNTEAFF.

V is TRBV7-6 and J is TRBJ1-2; 7 bases are shared with TRBD1. Germline lookup yields CDR1 SGHVS and CDR2 FNYEAQ. J lost 6 bases, V lost 4 bases, and 2 bases had no gene match. The CDR3 totals 12 residues. The DNA of the CDR3 is TGTGCCAGCAGCTCAGACAGGGATGGCTACACCTTC. Translating gives CASSSDRDGYTF. Full variable domain (rest looked up from reference TRBV7-6 and TRBJ1-2): GAGVSQSPRYKVTKRGQDVALRCDPISGHVSLYWYRQALGQGPEFLTYFNYEAQQDKSGLPNDRFSAERPEGSISTLTIQRTEQRDSAMYRCASSSDRDGYTFGSGTRLTVV.

The chain has TRBV29-1 and TRBJ2-5; 8 positions agree with TRBD2. This CDR3 region has 13 residues. The trim removed 7 bases at V and 5 bases at J, leaving 9 bases unmatched. CDR1 and CDR2 from the germline V gene are SQVTM and ANQGSEA. The CDR3 loop reads CSGTSGAVETQYF. Written as DNA, the CDR3 is TGCAGCGGAACTAGCGGAGCTGTGGAGACCCAGTACTTC.

This clone was picked up a small number of times. CDR3 in DNA: TGTGCCAGCTCACCAAAGGACGGATACTACGAGCAGTACTTC. Protein sequence: CASSPKDGYYEQYF. The chain carries TRBV18 and TRBJ2-7, with D uncertain. Germline V lookup: CDR1 KGHSH, CDR2 LQKENI. The CDR3 sequence is 14 residues long. Trimming took 2 bases from V and 3 from J, leaving 11 bases between them.

The chain recombines TRBV11-2 with TRBJ2-7, with a weak D call TRBD2 (6 bases). Looked up from germline, CDR1 is SGHAT and CDR2 is FQNNGV. This CDR3 contains 13 residues. V was cut by 1 base and J by 5 bases, with 9 bases left in between. In nucleotides, the CDR3 is TGTGCCAGCAGCTTAGCGGGACTTGACGAGCAGTACTTC. This gives the protein CASSLAGLDEQYF.

This chain joins TRBV28 and TRBJ2-7; 8 bases are shared with TRBD1. Germline trimming cut 3 bases from V and 4 bases from J; bases unmatched to any gene: 17. Per the germline V gene, CDR1 is MDHEN and CDR2 is SYDVKM. The CDR3 is made up of 18 amino acids. As DNA, the CDR3 is TGTGCCAGCAGTTTCAATTTTGTGGACAGGGAGGCTTGGTACGAGCAGTACTTC. This gives the protein CASSFNFVDREAWYEQYF.

The genes are TRBV27 and TRBJ1-2; D is unclear. CDR3 size: 11 residues. Germline CDR1 reads MNHEY; CDR2 reads SMNVEV (reference sequence). Trimming pared 8 bases from V and 1 base from J, leaving 5 bases between. CDR3 loop: CASGRNYGYTF. CDR3 DNA: TGTGCCAGCGGACGTAACTATGGCTACACCTTC.

The genes are TRBV6-5 and TRBJ2-7; D is unresolved. Germline V CDR1 and CDR2: MNHEY, SVGAGI. Trimming left V 4 bases short and J 0 bases short, with 7 bases between. The CDR3 has 13 amino acids. For the CDR3, the DNA is TGTGCCAGCAGTTGGGGTGTCTCCTACGAGCAGTACTTC. Protein sequence: CASSWGVSYEQYF.

This clone was observed once. The chain has TRBV5-1 and TRBJ2-4; maybe TRBD1 (6 bases). The CDR3 consists of 20 residues. CDR1 and CDR2 (germline): SGHRS, YFSETQ. The V gene lost 2 bases and the J gene lost 0 bases, with 24 bases spanning the gap. The DNA of the CDR3 is TGCGCCAGCAGCTTAACGTACACGACAGGCGCTATTCTAGCCAAAAACATTCAGTACTTC. Translating gives CASSLTYTTGAILAKNIQYF.

The chain has TRBV9 and TRBJ2-1; TRBD2 is a possible D gene (5 bases). Trimming shortened V by 0 bases and J by 8 bases, and 15 bases separated the two germline ends. The CDR3 covers 15 residues. Germline CDR1 and CDR2: SGDLS and YYNGEE. CDR3 sequence: CASSVGSVASYEQFF. The CDR3, as DNA: TGTGCCAGCAGCGTAGGATCGGTAGCGTCCTATGAGCAGTTCTTC.

V gene TRBV28 combines with J gene TRBJ1-1; 7 bases are shared with TRBD1. The CDR3 has 12 residues. The germline V gene encodes CDR1 MDHEN and CDR2 SYDVKM. V lost 7 bases and J lost 10; bases outside the gene matches: 9. CDR3 nucleotide sequence: TGTGCCAGCAACCAACTCCAGGGGGGAGCTTTCTTT. Translating gives CASNQLQGGAFF.

This chain joins TRBV28 and TRBJ1-1; D is unresolved. The CDR3 sequence is 11 residues long. Looked up from germline, CDR1 is MDHEN and CDR2 is SYDVKM. Trimming shortened V by 8 bases and J by 0 bases, and 4 bases separated the two germline ends. The DNA for the CDR3 is TGTGCCAGCCGCATGAACACTGAAGCTTTCTTT. Encoded protein: CASRMNTEAFF. Combining the CDR3 with reference TRBV28 and TRBJ1-1 gives the whole variable domain DVKVTQSSRYLVKRTGEKVFLECVQDMDHENMFWYRQDPGLGLRLIYFSYDVKMKEKGDIPEGYSVSREKKERFSLILESASTNQTSMYLCASRMNTEAFFGQGTRLTVV.

The V call is TRBV4-3, the J call TRBJ1-1, with D tentatively TRBD1 (5 bases). This CDR3 contains 11 residues. V lost 6 bases, J lost 5 bases, and 7 bases lay in between. Germline V gene data show CDR1 as LGHNA and CDR2 as YSLEER. The CDR3 region has the DNA TGCGCCAGCAGGGGGGGGACTGAAGCTTTCTTT. Translated, it gives CASRGGTEAFF.

The CDR3 DNA sequence: TGTGCCAGTAGTATTTTGGATCAGCCCCAGCATTTT. It translates to CASSILDQPQHF. The chain couples TRBV19 to TRBJ1-5; D gene ambiguous. The CDR3 sequence is 12 residues long. Germline V gives CDR1 LNHDA, CDR2 SQIVND (reference sequence). Trimming took 3 bases from V and 5 from J, leaving 5 bases between them. The whole variable domain, remainder taken from reference TRBV19 and TRBJ1-5, is DGGITQSPKYLFRKEGQNVTLSCEQNLNHDAMYWYRQDPGQGLRLIYYSQIVNDFQKGDIAEGYSVSREKKESFPLTVTSAQKNPTAFYLCASSILDQPQHFGDGTRLSIL.

This clone has a single count. The chain combines TRBV13 with TRBJ1-1, with D possibly TRBD1 on 6 matching bases. The CDR3 is made up of 13 amino acids. The V gene lost 6 bases and the J gene lost 1 base, with 9 bases spanning the gap. Germline V lookup: CDR1 PRHDT, CDR2 FYEKMQ (reference sequence). CDR3 DNA: TGTGCCAGCAGTTGGGACAAGAACACTGAAGCTTTCTTT. Translating it yields CASSWDKNTEAFF.

The chain carries TRBV10-1 and TRBJ1-1; TRBD1 is a possible D gene (5 bases). Looked up from germline, CDR1 is WNHNN and CDR2 is SYGVQD (reference sequence). V was cut by 4 bases and J by 5 bases, with 20 bases left in between. The CDR3 has 16 amino acids. CDR3 sequence reads: CASSGLEGPGETEAFF. CDR3 bases: TGCGCCAGCAGTGGGCTGGAGGGGCCGGGGGAAACTGAAGCTTTCTTT.

The chain couples TRBV7-8 to TRBJ1-3; D gene ambiguous. Germline-derived CDR1 and CDR2 are SGHVS and FQNEAQ. The CDR3 is 11 residues long. Trimming cost V 8 bases and J 2 bases, with 4 bases left between them. Here the CDR3 DNA reads TGTGCCAGCCGCGCTGGAAACACCATATATTTT. This sequence encodes CASRAGNTIYF.

The rearrangement joins TRBV28 to TRBJ2-7; 7 bases are shared with TRBD1. The trim removed 5 bases at V and 0 bases at J, leaving 7 bases unmatched. CDR1 and CDR2 from the germline V gene are MDHEN and SYDVKM. This CDR3 is 15 amino acids long. CDR3: CASSRLRDSSYEQYF. The CDR3 nucleotides are TGTGCCAGCAGTAGACTCCGGGACAGCTCCTACGAGCAGTACTTC.

Regarding this clone: The junction shows a germline mismatch at one end, possibly a read error. The chain employs TRBV2 and TRBJ2-7, with 10 bases lining up with TRBD2. Per the germline V gene, CDR1 is SNHLY and CDR2 is FYNNEI. The CDR3 is 15 amino acids. This chain's CDR3 is CASREASGSVGEQYF. Here the CDR3 DNA reads TGTGCCAGCAGGGAAGCTAGCGGGAGTGTGGGAGAGCAGTACTTC.

This sequence joins TRBV11-3 and TRBJ2-3; 14 nucleotides align to TRBD2. The junction had 4 bases not matched to a gene; V was cut back by 5 bases and J by 3 bases. The length of the CDR3 is 16 residues. Germline V CDR1 and CDR2: SGHNT, YENEEA. The CDR3 bases are TGTGCCAGCAGCCACGGACTAGCGGGGGGAACAGATACGCAGTATTTT. The encoded protein is CASSHGLAGGTDTQYF.

The gene calls are TRBV12-1 and TRBJ1-1. TRBV12-1 is assigned pseudogene status. This CDR3 has 9 amino acids. The CDR3 coding sequence is TGTGCCAGCACCCCCGAAGCTTTCTTT. It codes for CASTPEAFF.

The chain links TRBV28 to TRBJ2-2; 7 positions match TRBD1. This CDR3 is 13 amino acids long. V gave up 5 bases and J gave up 8 bases; unmatched junction bases: 5. Germline values: CDR1 MDHEN, CDR2 SYDVKM. DNA of the CDR3: TGTGCCAGCAGTCTGACAGGGTGGGGGGAGCTGTTTTTT. Protein sequence: CASSLTGWGELFF. Drawing the rest from reference TRBV28 and TRBJ2-2, the complete variable domain is DVKVTQSSRYLVKRTGEKVFLECVQDMDHENMFWYRQDPGLGLRLIYFSYDVKMKEKGDIPEGYSVSREKKERFSLILESASTNQTSMYLCASSLTGWGELFFGEGSRLTVL.

This chain uses TRBV7-9 with TRBJ2-3, with TRBD2 matching over 7 bases. Looked up from germline, CDR1 is SEHNR and CDR2 is FQNEAQ (reference sequence). V shed 5 bases and J 2 bases; nucleotides not matched to a gene: 13. The CDR3 sequence is 17 residues long. The CDR3 DNA follows: TGTGCCAGCAGCCCATCCCGGGACTACGAGGACACAGATACGCAGTATTTT. Its protein is CASSPSRDYEDTDTQYF.

J is TRBJ2-1 and V is TRBV7-2; D unresolved. Germline V gene sequence: CDR1 SGHTA, CDR2 FQGNSA. Trimming removed 4 bases at V and 6 bases at J, with 19 bases between. The CDR3 loop spans 16 amino acids. CDR3 DNA sequence: TGTGCCAGCAGCTACGTCGGAGTACTATCGGGCAATGAGCAGTTCTTC. This sequence encodes CASSYVGVLSGNEQFF.

CDR3 region: CASSIAMGQGNNEQFF. The CDR3 coding sequence is TGTGCCAGTAGTATAGCCATGGGACAGGGAAACAATGAGCAGTTCTTC. The gene calls are TRBV19 and TRBJ2-1, with 9 positions matching TRBD1. J gave up 5 bases and V 1 base, and 6 bases lay outside the gene matches. CDR3 size: 16 residues. Germline CDR1 is LNHDA and CDR2 is SQIVND (reference sequence). Full variable domain (outside the CDR3, taken from reference TRBV19 and TRBJ2-1): DGGITQSPKYLFRKEGQNVTLSCEQNLNHDAMYWYRQDPGQGLRLIYYSQIVNDFQKGDIAEGYSVSREKKESFPLTVTSAQKNPTAFYLCASSIAMGQGNNEQFFGPGTRLTVL.

The V call is TRBV5-1, the J call TRBJ1-5, with D hard to call. V gave up 0 bases and J gave up 7 bases, with 14 bases separating them. The V gene's germline CDR1 is SGHRS and CDR2 YFSETQ. This CDR3 has 15 residues. The CDR3 bases are TGCGCCAGCAGCTTGGCCGGGGAGGGTCAACAGCCCCAGCATTTT. Its protein is CASSLAGEGQQPQHF.

This chain connects TRBV28 to TRBJ1-1, with TRBD1 matching over 7 bases. J gave up 4 bases and V 4 bases, and 3 bases lay outside the gene matches. This CDR3 region has 13 residues. CDR1 and CDR2 (germline): MDHEN, SYDVKM. CDR3 protein: CASSYNRGTEAFF. The CDR3 DNA is TGTGCCAGCAGTTATAACAGGGGCACTGAAGCTTTCTTT.

The chain combines TRBV10-2 with TRBJ1-2; 12 nucleotides match TRBD1. Losses at the gene ends were 5 bases for V and 2 bases for J; bases not matched to a gene: 15. This CDR3 has 19 amino acids. The germline CDR1 and CDR2 sequences are WSHSY and SAAADI. The CDR3 reads CASSPKIRDRGPANYGYTF. CDR3 DNA: TGCGCCAGCAGTCCAAAAATCCGGGACAGGGGGCCGGCGAACTATGGCTACACCTTC.

The rearrangement uses TRBV28 and TRBJ2-1; the match to TRBD1 covers 7 bases. Germline assignment: CDR1 MDHEN and CDR2 SYDVKM. The J segment lost 5 bases and the V segment lost 7 bases, leaving 11 bases of the junction unmatched. The CDR3 runs 15 residues. This CDR3 is CASTPADRAHNEQFF. The CDR3 DNA reads TGTGCCAGCACCCCAGCAGACAGGGCACACAATGAGCAGTTCTTC. Full variable domain (rest looked up from reference TRBV28 and TRBJ2-1): DVKVTQSSRYLVKRTGEKVFLECVQDMDHENMFWYRQDPGLGLRLIYFSYDVKMKEKGDIPEGYSVSREKKERFSLILESASTNQTSMYLCASTPADRAHNEQFFGPGTRLTVL.

The chain joins TRBV28 to TRBJ1-3; 9 positions agree with TRBD1. Germline V gene data show CDR1 as MDHEN and CDR2 as SYDVKM. J was trimmed by 5 bases and V by 6 bases; bases with no gene match: 8. This CDR3 contains 15 residues. The CDR3 DNA is TGTGCCAGCAGATTTCCGGGACAGGGAAGAAACACCATATATTTT. Protein: CASRFPGQGRNTIYF.